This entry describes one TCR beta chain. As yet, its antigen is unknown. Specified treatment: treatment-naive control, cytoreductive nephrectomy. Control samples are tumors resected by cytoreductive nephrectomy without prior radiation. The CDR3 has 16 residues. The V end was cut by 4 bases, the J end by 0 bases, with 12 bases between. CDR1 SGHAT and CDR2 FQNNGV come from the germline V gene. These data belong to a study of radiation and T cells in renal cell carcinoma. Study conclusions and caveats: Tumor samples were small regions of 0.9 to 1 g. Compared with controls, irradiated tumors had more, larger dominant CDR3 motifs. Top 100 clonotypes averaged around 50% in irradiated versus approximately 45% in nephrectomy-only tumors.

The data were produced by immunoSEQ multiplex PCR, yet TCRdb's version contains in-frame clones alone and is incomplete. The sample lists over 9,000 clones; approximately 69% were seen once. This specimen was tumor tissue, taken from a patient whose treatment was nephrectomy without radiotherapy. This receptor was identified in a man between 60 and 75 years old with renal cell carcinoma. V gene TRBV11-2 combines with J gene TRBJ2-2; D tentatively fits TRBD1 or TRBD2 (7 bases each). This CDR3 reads CASSSGGGTNTGELFF. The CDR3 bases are TGTGCCAGCAGCTCAGGGGGGGGCACGAACACCGGGGAGCTGTTTTTT.